This TCR beta chain was observed in a study of blood T cell repertoires in COVID-19. Study-wide context: Samples taken during acute and convalescent COVID-19 were collected in the United States, Italy and Spain. T cells, B-cell-depleted T cells, or PBMCs supplied cDNA or gDNA.

In the original processing: Amplification of reference gene primers provided the estimated nucleated cell counts. Sequencing used immunoSEQ multiplex PCR; TCRdb keeps in-frame clones, though not all of them. V and J calls plus clone size are reproduced from that table; the DNA served to infer D and trimming. The table records about 45,000 clones, 89% of them present only once. CDR1 is SGHAT, CDR2 FQNNGV, per germline. The CDR3 spans 14 residues. Losses at the gene ends were 3 bases for V and 5 bases for J; bases not matched to a gene: 7. The rearrangement uses TRBV11-2 and TRBJ2-7; 7 positions match TRBD2. What was sequenced was peripheral blood. This TCR derives from a human donor in a cohort sampled during active COVID-19. The CDR3 DNA is TGTGCCAGCAGCTTGGGGGAGGGACTACACGAGCAGTACTTC. Its translation: CASSLGEGLHEQYF.